This T cell receptor beta chain was recorded in a study of blood T cell repertoires in COVID-19. Trimming pared 0 bases from V and 5 bases from J, leaving 6 bases between. The CDR3 has 13 amino acids. CDR1 and CDR2 from the germline V gene are SGHRS and YFSETQ. Produced via immunoSEQ multiplex PCR; TCRdb's table is partial and in-frame only. Of 160,000 or so clones in the sample, approximately 81% are singletons; the top ten hold 15% to 20%. Cohorts were determined from participant-reported clinical history. Symptom resolution, clearance, or two negative PCRs marked the recovered donors of Cohort 3. Sequencing input: PBMCs or T cells enriched from blood (not recorded which). The source is a man in his fifties or sixties who had recovered from COVID-19. The rearrangement uses TRBV5-1 and TRBJ2-1; D is unclear. This chain's CDR3 is CASSLDQNNEQFF. In DNA form, the CDR3 reads TGCGCCAGCAGCTTGGATCAGAACAATGAGCAGTTCTTC.